These T cell receptor beta chains were read from a single sample in a study of blood T cell repertoires in COVID-19. Some clones are missing from TCRdb's copy, which holds only in-frame ones; the method was immunoSEQ multiplex PCR. The sample gives 200,000 to 250,000 clones, 82% of which show up once; under 3.5% is in the top ten. Sequencing was performed on PBMCs or T cells enriched from blood (not recorded which). These receptors were obtained from a woman in her sixties who had recovered from COVID-19. CDR3s include the opening cysteine and the closing phenylalanine or tryptophan. D genes are given only for firm matches. Part of the rows lack a size; the others show once, few, many or a class for expanded clones.

d_gene | abundance | j_gene | v_gene | CDR3aa
- | - | TRBJ1-1 | TRBV6-2/TRBV6-3 | CASSYSGAGGTEAFF
- | - | TRBJ1-2 | TRBV2 | CASSRPDSNYGYTF
- | - | TRBJ1-5 | TRBV3-1/TRBV3-2 | CASSSYRDGNQPQHF
- | - | TRBJ2-1 | TRBV7-8 | CASSPRASSYNEQFF
TRBD2 | once | TRBJ2-3 | TRBV11-3 | CASSLTAGVSDTQYF
- | - | TRBJ1-2 | TRBV5-1 | CASTLTGENYGYTF
TRBD1 | once | TRBJ2-1 | TRBV15 | CATSRGTEYNEQFF
TRBD1 | - | TRBJ1-1 | TRBV5-1 | CASSWGQGWTEAFF
TRBD1 | few | TRBJ1-6 | TRBV6-5 | CASRGDRSLDSPLHF
TRBD1 | - | TRBJ1-3 | TRBV30 | CAWRAVSGTGPPGNTIYF
- | once | TRBJ1-5 | TRBV10-2 | CASRRTGSSNQPQHF
- | - | TRBJ2-1 | TRBV18 | CASSLPSQSSYNEQFF
TRBD1 | - | TRBJ1-2 | TRBV6-1 | CASSEAGGLVYTF
TRBD2 | - | TRBJ2-1 | TRBV5-6 | CASSPRLAAYNEQFF
- | - | TRBJ2-7 | TRBV15 | CATSRDRSRVPRLAIYEQYF
- | - | TRBJ2-7 | TRBV2 | CASREDLGGYEQYF
TRBD1 | - | TRBJ1-4 | TRBV19 | CASRTDRATNEKLFF
TRBD2 | - | TRBJ2-5 | TRBV2 | CASSEGGGSQETQYF
- | - | TRBJ1-4 | TRBV18 | CASSRVFEKLFF
- | - | TRBJ2-3 | TRBV4-3 | CASKGTSLGDTQYF
- | - | TRBJ1-1 | TRBV14 | CASSHLDSFYTEAFF
- | - | TRBJ2-2 | TRBV18 | CASSPPQGGTGELFF
- | - | TRBJ1-1 | TRBV6-5 | CASRRDMNTEAFF
- | - | TRBJ2-7 | TRBV2 | CASRPQVSYEQYF
TRBD1 | - | TRBJ1-2 | TRBV6-2/TRBV6-3 | CASSLDRRYGYTF
- | - | TRBJ2-5 | TRBV5-1 | CASSLGSGQETQYF
- | few | TRBJ1-6 | TRBV14 | CASSQEQQNNSPLHF
- | - | TRBJ1-5 | TRBV19 | CASSMVAGSQPQHF
- | - | TRBJ1-5 | TRBV6-5 | CASRGRGGEPQHF
- | - | TRBJ2-7 | TRBV18 | CASSPAMGGYEQYF
TRBD1 | once | TRBJ1-4 | TRBV18 | CASSPPTGQGAINEKLFF
- | - | TRBJ1-5 | TRBV19 | CASHPSSNQPQHF
- | - | TRBJ2-7 | TRBV19 | CASSINANPPPYEQYF
TRBD1 | - | TRBJ2-7 | TRBV16 | CASSQSAGGSYEQYF
- | - | TRBJ1-1 | TRBV6-5 | CASSEAGGGDTEAFF
- | - | TRBJ2-4 | TRBV3-1/TRBV3-2 | CASSQGRAKNIQYF
TRBD2 | - | TRBJ2-1 | TRBV3-1/TRBV3-2 | CASTRVGLAEDEQFF
- | - | TRBJ2-5 | TRBV3-1/TRBV3-2 | CASSQHKGEGETQYF
TRBD2 | - | TRBJ2-3 | TRBV6-7 | CASSYFRTSGLHTDTQYF
TRBD1 | - | TRBJ1-1 | TRBV2 | CASSEVTGVPTEAFF
- | - | TRBJ1-6 | TRBV5-6 | CASSAAGRRGSPLHF
- | few | TRBJ1-1 | TRBV2 | CASSEGYSEAFF
- | - | TRBJ1-1 | TRBV29-1 | CSVARDKNTEAFF
TRBD1 | - | TRBJ1-6 | TRBV5-1 | CASSGRDRENSPLHF
- | - | TRBJ2-1 | TRBV5-1 | CASSLEGGSYNEQFF
- | - | TRBJ2-7 | TRBV21-1 | CASSKGTTSGSVDEQYF
- | - | TRBJ1-1 | TRBV19 | CASSIRPESTEAFF
- | - | TRBJ1-2 | TRBV19 | CASSRQKYGYTF
TRBD2 | - | TRBJ2-3 | TRBV13 | CASSFPAGGPKADTQYF
- | - | TRBJ2-3 | TRBV7-6 | CASSFTGATDTQYF
- | - | TRBJ2-1 | TRBV3-1/TRBV3-2 | CASSQVSAYYNEQFF
TRBD1 | - | TRBJ1-2 | TRBV10-3 | CATYDRTGRDNYGYTF
TRBD1 | - | TRBJ1-6 | TRBV3-1/TRBV3-2 | CASSTPGTGGANSPLHF
- | - | TRBJ1-1 | TRBV6-8 | CASSSTEAFDTEAFF
- | - | TRBJ1-2 | TRBV11-2 | CASSLGWEGYTF
TRBD1 | - | TRBJ1-5 | TRBV27 | CASSLSWTGRSYSNQPQHF
TRBD2 | - | TRBJ2-1 | TRBV5-4 | CASSPQGERGYNEQFF